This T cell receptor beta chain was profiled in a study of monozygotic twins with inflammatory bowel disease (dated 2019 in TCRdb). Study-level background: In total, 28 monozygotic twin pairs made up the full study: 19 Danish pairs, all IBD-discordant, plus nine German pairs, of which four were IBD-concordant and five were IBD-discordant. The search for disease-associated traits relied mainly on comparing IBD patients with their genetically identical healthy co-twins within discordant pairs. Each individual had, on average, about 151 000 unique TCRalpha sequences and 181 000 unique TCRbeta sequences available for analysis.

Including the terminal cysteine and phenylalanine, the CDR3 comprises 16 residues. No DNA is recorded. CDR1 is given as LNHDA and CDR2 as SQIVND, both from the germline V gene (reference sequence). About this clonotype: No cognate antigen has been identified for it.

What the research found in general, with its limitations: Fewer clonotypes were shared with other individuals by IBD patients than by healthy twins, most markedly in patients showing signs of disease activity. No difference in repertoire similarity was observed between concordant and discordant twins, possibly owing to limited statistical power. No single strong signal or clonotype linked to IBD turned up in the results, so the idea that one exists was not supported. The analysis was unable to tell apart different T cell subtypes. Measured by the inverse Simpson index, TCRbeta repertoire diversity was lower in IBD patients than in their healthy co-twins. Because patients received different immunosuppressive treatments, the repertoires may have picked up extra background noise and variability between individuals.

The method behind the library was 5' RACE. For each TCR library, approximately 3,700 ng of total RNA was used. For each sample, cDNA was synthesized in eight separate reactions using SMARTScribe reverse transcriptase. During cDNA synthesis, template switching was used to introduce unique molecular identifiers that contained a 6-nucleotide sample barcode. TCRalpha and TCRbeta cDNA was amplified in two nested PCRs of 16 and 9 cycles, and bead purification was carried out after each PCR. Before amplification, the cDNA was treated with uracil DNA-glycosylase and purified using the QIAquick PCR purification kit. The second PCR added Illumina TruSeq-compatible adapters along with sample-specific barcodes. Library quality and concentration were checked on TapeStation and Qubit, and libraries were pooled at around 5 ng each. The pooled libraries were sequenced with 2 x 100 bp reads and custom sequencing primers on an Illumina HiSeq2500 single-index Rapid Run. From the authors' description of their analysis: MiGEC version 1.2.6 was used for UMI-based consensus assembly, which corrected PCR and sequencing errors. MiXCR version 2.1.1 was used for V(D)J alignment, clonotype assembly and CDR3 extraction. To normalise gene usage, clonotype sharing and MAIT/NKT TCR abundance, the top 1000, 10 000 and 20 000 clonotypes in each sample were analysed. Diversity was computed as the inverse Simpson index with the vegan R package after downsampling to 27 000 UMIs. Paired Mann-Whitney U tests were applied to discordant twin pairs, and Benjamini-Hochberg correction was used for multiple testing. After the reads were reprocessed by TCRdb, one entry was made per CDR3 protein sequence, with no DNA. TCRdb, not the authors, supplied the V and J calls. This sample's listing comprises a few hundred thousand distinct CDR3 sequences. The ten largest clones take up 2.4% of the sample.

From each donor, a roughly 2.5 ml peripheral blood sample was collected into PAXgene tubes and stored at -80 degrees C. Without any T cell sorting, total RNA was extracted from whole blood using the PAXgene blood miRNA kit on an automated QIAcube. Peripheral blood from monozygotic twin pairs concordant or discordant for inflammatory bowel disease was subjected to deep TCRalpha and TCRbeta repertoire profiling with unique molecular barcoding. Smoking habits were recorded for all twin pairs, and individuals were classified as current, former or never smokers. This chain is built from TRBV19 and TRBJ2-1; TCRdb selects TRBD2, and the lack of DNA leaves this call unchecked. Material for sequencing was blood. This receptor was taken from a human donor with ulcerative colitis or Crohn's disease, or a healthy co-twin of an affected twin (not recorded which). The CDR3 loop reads CASSMASGSLYNEQFF.